The entry below gives a single T cell receptor beta chain sequence along with its context. These data are taken from a study of shared clonotypes between healthy human individuals. Per the germline V gene, CDR1 is MDHEN and CDR2 is SYDVKM. Trimming removed 5 bases at V and 3 bases at J, with 4 bases between. This CDR3 comprises 11 residues. TCRdb keeps only in-frame clones here, not all; method: immunoSEQ multiplex PCR. The sample records under 1,100,000 clones, about three quarters being singletons. The rearrangement links TRBV28 to TRBJ1-2; D is ambiguous. The specimen sequenced was memory CD4+ T cells sorted from blood. Subset specified: CD45RA-negative fraction. This receptor was identified in a man aged 18 to 30 in good health. CDR3 sequence (DNA): TGTGCCAGCAGTGGGCACTATGGCTACACCTTC. This codes for CASSGHYGYTF.